The 10 T cell receptor beta chains in this list originate from one sample, sequenced in a study of post-analysis software for immune sequencing data. General observations from the study: Controls had lower frequencies than patients of four or five TRBV segments, which included TRBV5-6, TRBV5-1 and TRBV20-1.

Their specific antigens are unknown. Unique-molecular-identifier-tagged TCR beta cDNA libraries were used. One entry per CDR3 protein results from TCRdb running MiXCR on the PCR reads. The sample has hundreds of thousands of distinct CDR3 sequences; approximately 59% are singletons. Sequenced input: blood. These TCRs come from a girl aged 2 to 10 with multiple sclerosis.

In this sample, this clonotype turned up once. The chain combines TRBV3-1 with TRBJ2-5, with 9 bases identical to TRBD2. Losses at the gene ends were 0 bases for V and 1 base for J; bases not matched to a gene: 6. CDR1 is LGHDT, CDR2 YNNKEL, per germline (reference sequence). The CDR3 has 17 residues. The CDR3 loop is CASSQERLAGIQETQYF. The CDR3 coding sequence is TGTGCCAGCAGCCAAGAAAGGCTAGCGGGGATCCAAGAGACCCAGTACTTC.

Remarks on this clonotype: One end of the junction fails to match germline, which may point to a read error. The chain uses TRBV3-1 and TRBJ2-5; the match to TRBD2 covers 8 bases. Germline-derived CDR1 and CDR2 are LGHDT and YNNKEL (reference sequence). The CDR3 extends over 17 amino acids. CDR3: CACSSTPLRGGLETQYF. In nucleotides, the CDR3 is TGTGCCTGCAGCTCCACTCCCTTACGGGGGGGATTAGAGACCCAGTACTTC.

The rearrangement joins TRBV7-2 to TRBJ1-1; no reliable D call. The CDR3 totals 14 residues. V lost 2 bases and J 6 bases, leaving 13 bases between the germline ends. The germline V gene encodes CDR1 SGHTA and CDR2 FQGNSA. The CDR3 nucleotides read TGTGCCAGCAGCTTATGGGATCGAGGTCCTGAAGCTTTCTTT. Protein product: CASSLWDRGPEAFF. The entire variable domain, with the rest obtained from reference TRBV7-2 and TRBJ1-1, is as follows: GAGVSQSPSNKVTEKGKDVELRCDPISGHTALYWYRQSLGQGLEFLIYFQGNSAPDKSGLPSDRFSAERTGGSVSTLTIQRTQQEDSAVYLCASSLWDRGPEAFFGQGTRLTVV.

This clonotype occurred a few times. The V call is TRBV12-3 or TRBV12-4, the J call TRBJ1-5; 11 bases are shared with TRBD1. J was trimmed by 4 bases and V by 8 bases; bases with no gene match: 1. CDR3 length: 13 residues. The CDR3 bases are TGTGCCAGCGGGACAGGGGGGAATCAGCCCCAGCATTTT. Its translation: CASGTGGNQPQHF.

J is TRBJ1-5 and V is TRBV12-3 or TRBV12-4; D not resolved. The CDR3 is 13 residues long. Deletions cut 7 bases from V and 0 bases from J, with 7 bases between. CDR3 protein: CASNPNSNQPQHF. In nucleotides, the CDR3 is TGTGCCAGCAATCCGAATAGCAATCAGCCCCAGCATTTT.

This chain links TRBV6-2 or TRBV6-3 with TRBJ2-7; D not resolved. Trimming left V 4 bases short and J 1 base short, with 14 bases between. The germline CDR1 and CDR2 sequences are MNHEY and SVGEGT. The CDR3 spans 15 residues. The DNA of the CDR3 is TGTGCCAGCAGTTCGTACTTAGGAATATCCTACGAGCAGTACTTC. This sequence encodes CASSSYLGISYEQYF.

V is TRBV4-2 and J is TRBJ2-1; possible D gene TRBD2, 6 bases. The CDR3 is 15 residues long. Germline V gene sequence: CDR1 LGHNA, CDR2 YNFKEQ. Between the trimmed V and J ends, which lost 5 bases and 3 bases, there was a span of 14 bases. The CDR3 sequence: CASSARGGNYNEQFF. As DNA, the CDR3 is TGTGCCAGCAGCGCCCGGGGAGGAAACTACAATGAGCAGTTCTTC.

This clonotype appeared a single time. The chain links TRBV18 to TRBJ2-3; no reliable D call. The CDR3 has 14 amino acids. Germline CDR1 reads KGHSH; CDR2 reads LQKENI. The V end lost 0 bases, the J end lost 6 bases, and 10 bases lay between the germline ends. The CDR3 sequence: CASSPPPQTDTQYF. The CDR3 DNA reads as TGTGCCAGCTCACCACCCCCTCAAACGGATACGCAGTATTTT.

In regard to this clonotype: An end of the junction differs from the germline gene, which may be a read error. The V gene is TRBV11-2, the J gene TRBJ2-5, with unresolved D. The germline gives CDR1 SGHAT, CDR2 FQNNGV. This CDR3 is built from 13 residues. The CDR3: CAGSLVPQETQYF. The CDR3 DNA reads TGTGCCGGCAGCTTAGTACCCCAAGAGACCCAGTACTTC.

This rearrangement joins TRBV6-5 to TRBJ1-6; 8 bases line up with TRBD1. The CDR3 contains 18 residues. The V gene end was trimmed by 0 bases and the J gene end by 9 bases; junction bases not matched to a gene: 13. Per germline, CDR1 MNHEY and CDR2 SVGAGI. Here the CDR3 reads CASSYSRGPRGLISPLHF. The CDR3 nucleotides read TGTGCCAGCAGTTACTCGAGGGGACCCAGGGGGCTCATTTCACCCCTCCACTTT.